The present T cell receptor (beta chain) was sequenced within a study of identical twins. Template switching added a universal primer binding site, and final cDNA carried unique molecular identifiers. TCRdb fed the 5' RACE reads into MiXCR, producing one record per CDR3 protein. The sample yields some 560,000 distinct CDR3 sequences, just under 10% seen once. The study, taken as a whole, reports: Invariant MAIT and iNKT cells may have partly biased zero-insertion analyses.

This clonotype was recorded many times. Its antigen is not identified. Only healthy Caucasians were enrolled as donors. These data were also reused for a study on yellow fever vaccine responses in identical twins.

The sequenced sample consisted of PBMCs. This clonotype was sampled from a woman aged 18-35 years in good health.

CDR3 sequence: CAISETPNEQFF. CDR3 bases: TGTGCCATCAGTGAGACTCCCAATGAGCAGTTCTTC. This chain links TRBV10-3 with TRBJ2-1; D uncertain. The CDR3 totals 12 residues. The germline gives CDR1 ENHRY, CDR2 SYGVKD. With 2 bases removed from V and 6 bases from J, the gap between germline ends came to 5 bases.